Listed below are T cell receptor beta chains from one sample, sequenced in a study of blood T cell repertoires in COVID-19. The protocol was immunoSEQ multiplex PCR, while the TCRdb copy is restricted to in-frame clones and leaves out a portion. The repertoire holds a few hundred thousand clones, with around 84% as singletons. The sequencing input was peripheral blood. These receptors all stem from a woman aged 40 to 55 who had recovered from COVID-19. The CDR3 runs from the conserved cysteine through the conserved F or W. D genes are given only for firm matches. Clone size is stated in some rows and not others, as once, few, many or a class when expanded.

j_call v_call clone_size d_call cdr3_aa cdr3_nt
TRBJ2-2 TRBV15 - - CATSRDYAGELFF TGTGCCACCAGCAGAGATTATGCCGGGGAGCTGTTTTTT
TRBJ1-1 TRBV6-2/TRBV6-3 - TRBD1 CASSFGTGARVNTEAFF TGTGCCAGCAGTTTCGGGACAGGGGCAAGGGTGAACACTGAAGCTTTCTTT
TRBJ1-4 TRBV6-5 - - CASSYNGGDEKLFF TGTGCCAGCAGTTACAATGGAGGGGACGAAAAACTGTTTTTT
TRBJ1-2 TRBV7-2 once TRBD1 CASRKTGANYGYTF TGTGCCAGCAGAAAGACAGGGGCTAACTATGGCTACACCTTC
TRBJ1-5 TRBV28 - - CATFMDSDHQPQHF TGTGCCACCTTCATGGACAGTGACCATCAGCCCCAGCATTTT
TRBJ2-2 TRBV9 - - CASSVLTENTGELFF TGTGCCAGCAGCGTTCTAACAGAAAACACCGGGGAGCTGTTTTTT
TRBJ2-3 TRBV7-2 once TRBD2 CASSFVSGGSTDTQYF TGTGCCAGCAGTTTCGTTAGCGGGGGGAGCACAGATACGCAGTATTTT
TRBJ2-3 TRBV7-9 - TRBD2 CASSLVVLAGMNTDTQYF TGTGCCAGCAGCTTAGTAGTCCTAGCGGGGATGAACACAGATACGCAGTATTTT
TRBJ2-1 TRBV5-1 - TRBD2 CASSLSISGGYNEQFF TGCGCCAGCAGCCTTTCCATCAGCGGGGGGTACAATGAGCAGTTCTTC
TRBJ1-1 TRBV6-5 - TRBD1 CAISRGPQWGTEAFF TGTGCCATATCCAGGGGGCCTCAGTGGGGAACTGAAGCTTTCTTT
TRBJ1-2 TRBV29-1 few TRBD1 CSVAQGDYGYTF TGCAGCGTGGCCCAGGGGGACTATGGCTACACCTTC
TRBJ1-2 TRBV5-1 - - CASSSLTEANYGYTF TGCGCCAGCAGCTCTCTGACAGAAGCTAACTATGGCTACACCTTC
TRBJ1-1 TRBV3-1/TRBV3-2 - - CASSQGQLTEAFF TGTGCCAGCAGCCAAGGACAGCTCACTGAAGCTTTCTTT
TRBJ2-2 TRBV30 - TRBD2 CAWSLGGFGGELFF TGTGCCTGGAGTTTGGGAGGGTTTGGCGGGGAGCTGTTTTTT
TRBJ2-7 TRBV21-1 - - CASSIPLTPGREGDEQYF TGTGCCAGCAGCATCCCCCTTACTCCTGGGAGGGAAGGGGACGAGCAGTACTTC
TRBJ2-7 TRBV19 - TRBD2 CASSILAGGVYEQYF TGTGCCAGTAGTATTCTAGCGGGGGGCGTCTACGAGCAGTACTTC
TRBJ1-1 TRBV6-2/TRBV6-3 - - CASSLQGDTEAFF TGTGCCAGCAGCCTACAAGGGGACACTGAAGCTTTCTTT
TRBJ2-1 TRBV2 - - CASSDTGDNEQFF TGTGCCAGCAGTGACACCGGGGACAATGAGCAGTTCTTC
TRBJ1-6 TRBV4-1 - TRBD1 CASSQDWSRDRGVPLHF TGCGCCAGCAGCCAAGACTGGAGCCGGGACAGGGGGGTACCCCTCCACTTT
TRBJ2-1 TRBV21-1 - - CASSIPHCKRGGRSFSYNEQFF TGTGCCAGCAGCATTCCGCATTGTAAGCGGGGGGGCCGTTCGTTCTCCTACAATGAGCAGTTCTTC
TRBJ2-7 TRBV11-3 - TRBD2 CASGLAGGFYEQYF TGTGCCAGCGGTTTGGCGGGGGGGTTCTACGAGCAGTACTTC
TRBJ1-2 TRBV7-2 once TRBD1 CASSLGRQGGGYTF TGTGCCAGCAGCTTAGGACGACAGGGAGGAGGCTACACCTTC
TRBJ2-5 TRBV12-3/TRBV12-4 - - CASSLLRKETQYF TGTGCCAGCAGTTTACTAAGAAAAGAGACCCAGTACTTC
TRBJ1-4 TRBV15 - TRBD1 CATSSRTGYEKLFF TGTGCCACTTCGAGTCGGACAGGGTATGAAAAACTGTTTTTT
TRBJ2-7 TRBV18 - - CASSPGGTDSYEQYF TGTGCCAGCTCACCAGGGGGGACAGACTCTTACGAGCAGTACTTC
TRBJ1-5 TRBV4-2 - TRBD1 CASGTGLGNQPQHF TGTGCCAGCGGGACAGGGTTGGGCAATCAGCCCCAGCATTTT
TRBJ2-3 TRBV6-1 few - CASSEAAARGTDTQYF TGTGCCAGCAGTGAAGCGGCGGCCCGGGGCACAGATACGCAGTATTTT
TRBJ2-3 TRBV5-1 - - CASSLDSSTDTQYF TGCGCCAGCAGCTTGGATTCTAGCACAGATACGCAGTATTTT
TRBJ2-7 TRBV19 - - CASSINNAYSLHYEQYF TGTGCCAGTAGTATAAACAATGCGTACAGCTTACACTACGAGCAGTACTTC
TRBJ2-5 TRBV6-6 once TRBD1 CASSYGDRDQETQYF TGTGCCAGCAGTTACGGCGACAGGGATCAAGAGACCCAGTACTTC
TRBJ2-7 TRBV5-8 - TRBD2 CASSLTKTSGGAQEQYF TGTGCCAGCAGCTTAACTAAGACTAGCGGGGGGGCTCAGGAGCAGTACTTC
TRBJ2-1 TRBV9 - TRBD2 CASSPTASGNEQFF TGTGCCAGCAGCCCTACAGCTAGCGGGAATGAGCAGTTCTTC
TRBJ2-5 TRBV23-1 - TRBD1 CASNRDRQETQYF TGCGCCAGCAACCGGGACAGACAAGAGACCCAGTACTTC
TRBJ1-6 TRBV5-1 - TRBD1 CASSLGTGGSPLHF TGCGCCAGCAGCCTAGGGACAGGGGGTTCACCCCTCCACTTT
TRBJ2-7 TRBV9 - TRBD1 CASSPNAGTGIYEQYF TGTGCCAGCAGCCCGAACGCCGGGACAGGGATCTACGAGCAGTACTTC
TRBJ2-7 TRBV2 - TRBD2 CASSDPGLAGPTSSYEQYF TGTGCCAGCAGCGATCCGGGACTAGCGGGTCCTACGAGCTCCTACGAGCAGTACTTC
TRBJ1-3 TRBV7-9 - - CASSLIRGNTIYF TGTGCCAGCAGCCTCATCCGCGGTAACACCATATATTTT
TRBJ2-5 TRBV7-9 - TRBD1 CASSLDTGTGQETQYF TGTGCCAGCAGCTTAGATACCGGGACAGGGCAAGAGACCCAGTACTTC
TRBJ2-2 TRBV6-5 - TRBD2 CASSAGGLTGELFF TGTGCCAGCAGCGCGGGGGGGCTGACCGGGGAGCTGTTTTTT
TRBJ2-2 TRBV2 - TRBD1 CASSTDRVPNTGELFF TGTGCCAGCAGTACCGACAGGGTCCCGAACACCGGGGAGCTGTTTTTT
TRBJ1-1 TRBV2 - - CASSIQGSTEAFF TGTGCCAGCAGCATACAAGGGAGCACTGAAGCTTTCTTT
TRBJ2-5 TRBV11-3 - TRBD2 CASSLGSSGGDTQETQYF TGTGCCAGCAGCTTAGGATCTAGCGGGGGCGATACGCAAGAGACCCAGTACTTC
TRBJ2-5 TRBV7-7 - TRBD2 CASSPAGLAGMETQYF TGTGCTAGCAGCCCGGCGGGACTAGCGGGGATGGAGACCCAGTACTTC
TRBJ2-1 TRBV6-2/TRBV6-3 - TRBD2 CASSPGLAGFQFF TGTGCCAGCAGTCCCGGACTAGCGGGGTTTCAGTTCTTC
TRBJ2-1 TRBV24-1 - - CATSDRPGIEQFF TGTGCCACCAGTGATCGCCCCGGGATAGAGCAGTTCTTC
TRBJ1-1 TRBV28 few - CASSFLATEAFF TGTGCCAGCAGTTTTCTGGCCACTGAAGCTTTCTTT
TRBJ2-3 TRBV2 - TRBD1 CASSPGTGGPDTQYF TGTGCCAGCAGTCCAGGGACAGGGGGACCAGATACGCAGTATTTT
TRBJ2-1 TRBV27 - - CASCPGGISYNEQFF TGTGCCAGCTGCCCCGGCGGGATATCCTACAATGAGCAGTTCTTC
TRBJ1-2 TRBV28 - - CASTPWGQGATF -
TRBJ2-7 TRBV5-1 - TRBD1 CASSFRDRAHEQYF TGCGCCAGCAGCTTTCGGGACAGGGCCCACGAGCAGTACTTC
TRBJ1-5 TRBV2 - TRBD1 CASSDRGLSNQPQHF TGTGCCAGCAGCGACAGGGGGCTCAGCAATCAGCCCCAGCATTTT
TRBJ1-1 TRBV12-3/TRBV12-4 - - CASSLIEHRAFF TGTGCCAGCAGTTTAATTGAACACAGGGCTTTCTTT
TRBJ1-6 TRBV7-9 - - CASSFDSVYSPLHF TGTGCCAGCAGCTTTGATTCAGTCTATTCACCCCTCCACTTT
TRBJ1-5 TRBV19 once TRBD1 CASSNRGGGSNQPQHF TGTGCCAGTAGTAACAGGGGAGGTGGAAGCAATCAGCCCCAGCATTTT
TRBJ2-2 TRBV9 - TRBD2 CASRLAGGPSDPRELFF TGTGCCAGCAGGTTAGCGGGGGGGCCATCGGATCCCCGGGAGCTGTTTTTT
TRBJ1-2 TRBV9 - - CASSVSEKSGYTF TGTGCCAGCAGCGTTTCTGAGAAATCTGGCTACACCTTC
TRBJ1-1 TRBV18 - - CASSPLGVNTEAFF TGTGCCAGCTCACCACTCGGGGTAAACACTGAAGCTTTCTTT
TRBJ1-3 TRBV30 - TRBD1 CAWSVDRGLSGNTIYF TGTGCCTGGAGCGTCGACAGGGGGCTATCTGGAAACACCATATATTTT